Listed here are 24 T cell receptor beta chains from one sample, sequenced in a study of blood T cell repertoires in COVID-19 (dated by TCRdb to the early 2020s). Receptors were amplified or captured by the immunoSEQ multiplex PCR assay. In TCRdb, the immuneACCESS table is reduced to in-frame sequences with V and J assigned. These tables do not hold every clone; where another copy was compared, an unresolved V gene accounts for under half, and the others remain unexplained. The sample records under 250,000 clones, roughly 80% of which are singletons. Around 2.5% of the sample comes from the top ten. What was sequenced was peripheral blood. Receptor source: a woman between 65 and 79 years old with active or convalescent COVID-19.

The chain is built from TRBV3-1 (or the pseudogene TRBV3-2) and TRBJ2-4; D remains ambiguous. The CDR3 spans 14 residues. V was shortened by 3 bases and J by 3 bases, with 9 bases between the two germline ends. Germline CDR1 LGHDT, CDR2 YNNKEL (reference sequence). In DNA form, the CDR3 reads TGTGCCAGCAGCCAGAATACGGGCAAAAACATTCAGTACTTC. This translates into CASSQNTGKNIQYF.

The chain links TRBV19 to TRBJ1-5; D may be TRBD1 (6 bases). V was clipped by 2 bases and J by 3 bases, with 11 bases between them. This CDR3 has 15 residues. CDR1 is LNHDA and CDR2 is SQIVND in the germline V gene (reference sequence). The CDR3 region has the DNA TGTGCCAGTAGTATATGGGCAGGGGTCAATCAGCCCCAGCATTTT. It translates to CASSIWAGVNQPQHF.

The genes are TRBV24-1 and TRBJ2-3, with D perhaps matching TRBD1 (6 bases). This CDR3 is 13 amino acids long. The V end was cut by 9 bases, the J end by 2 bases, with 11 bases between. CDR1 is KGHDR, CDR2 SFDVKD, per germline. The CDR3 DNA is TGTGCCACCGGGGGCCCCACCACAGATACGCAGTATTTT. Amino acids: CATGGPTTDTQYF.

This chain links TRBV12-3 or TRBV12-4 with TRBJ1-1; 7 nucleotides line up with TRBD1. The CDR3 is made up of 13 amino acids. Trimming took 4 bases from V and 4 from J; bases not matched to a gene: 3. CDR3 protein: CASSSSGGTEAFF. CDR3 sequence (DNA): TGTGCCAGCAGTTCGTCAGGGGGCACTGAAGCTTTCTTT.

As regards this clone: Other DNA sequences in the sample encode the same CDR3. The chain is built from TRBV7-9 and TRBJ2-5, with D tentatively TRBD2 (5 bases). CDR3 length equals 13 residues. Trimming stripped 5 bases from V and 2 bases from J, with 9 bases between. Germline V CDR1 and CDR2: SEHNR, FQNEAQ (reference sequence). In DNA form, the CDR3 reads TGTGCCAGCAGCAGGACTGGGCAAGAGACCCAGTACTTC. It is translated as CASSRTGQETQYF.

This chain links TRBV28 with TRBJ2-7; 7 bases are a match to TRBD2. The trim removed 6 bases at V and 4 bases at J, leaving 12 bases unmatched. Germline assignment: CDR1 MDHEN and CDR2 SYDVKM. The CDR3 has 15 amino acids. The CDR3 spells CASSPLGGEGYEQYF. Written as DNA, the CDR3 is TGTGCCAGCAGCCCTCTTGGGGGGGAAGGGTACGAGCAGTACTTC.

The CDR3 spells CASSSDRGHGNQYF. CDR3 nucleotides: TGCGCCAGCAGCTCGGACAGGGGGCATGGGAACCAGTACTTC. J is TRBJ2-5 and V is TRBV5-1, with 11 nucleotides matching TRBD1. The CDR3 has 14 amino acids. The germline gives CDR1 SGHRS, CDR2 YFSETQ. V lost 3 bases and J lost 10; bases outside the gene matches: 8.

V is TRBV3-1 (or the pseudogene TRBV3-2) and J is TRBJ2-1, with D maybe TRBD2 (6 bases). Germline V gene data show CDR1 as LGHDT and CDR2 as YNNKEL (reference sequence). V lost 4 bases and J 6 bases, leaving 22 bases between the germline ends. The CDR3 is 17 residues long. CDR3 in DNA: TGTGCCAGCAGCCTCCGGGGGTGGGCAGGTAGGGGCAATGAGCAGTTCTTC. Its translation is CASSLRGWAGRGNEQFF.

The chain joins TRBV4-1 to TRBJ1-3; perhaps TRBD1 as D (6 bases). Germline loops: CDR1 MGHRA, CDR2 YSYEKL. The CDR3 spans 16 residues. V was trimmed by 4 bases and J by 2 bases, leaving 15 bases between them. The CDR3 DNA sequence: TGCGCCAGCAGCCCAGGACAGCTCTCCACTGGAAACACCATATATTTT. This translates into CASSPGQLSTGNTIYF.

This clone appeared once. V is TRBV5-5 and J is TRBJ1-2; TRBD1 matches 8 bases. This CDR3 spans 12 amino acids. Germline V CDR1 and CDR2: SGHKS, YYEKEE (reference sequence). V was clipped by 5 bases and J by 8 bases; unmatched bases: 5. The CDR3 loop is CASSPTGGGYTF. CDR3 DNA sequence: TGTGCCAGCAGTCCTACAGGGGGAGGCTACACCTTC. The full variable domain, in which reference TRBV5-5 and TRBJ1-2 provide the parts outside the CDR3, is DAGVTQSPTHLIKTRGQQVTLRCSPISGHKSVSWYQQVLGQGPQFIFQYYEKEERGRGNFPDRFSARQFPNYSSELNVNALLLGDSALYLCASSPTGGGYTFGSGTRLTVV.

J is TRBJ1-6 and V is TRBV3-1 (or the pseudogene TRBV3-2), with TRBD1 as a possible D gene (6 bases). With 4 bases removed from V and 7 bases from J, the gap between germline ends came to 17 bases. CDR3 length: 16 residues. The germline V gene has CDR1 LGHDT and CDR2 YNNKEL (reference sequence). The CDR3 bases are TGTGCCAGCAGCCTCTACCTTGGGACATTAAATTCACCCCTCCACTTT. Translation: CASSLYLGTLNSPLHF.

The chain uses TRBV5-6 and TRBJ2-1, with TRBD2 matching over 8 bases. Germline V gene sequence: CDR1 SGHDT, CDR2 YYEEEE. The CDR3 consists of 16 residues. V shed 1 base, J shed 1 base, and the junction held 4 bases outside the gene matches. The CDR3 sequence: CASSLLGLVSYNEQFF. The CDR3 bases are TGTGCCAGCAGCTTGTTGGGACTAGTTTCCTACAATGAGCAGTTCTTC.

The J gene is TRBJ2-1, the V gene TRBV5-1; TRBD2 might be the D (6 bases). CDR3 size: 15 residues. Germline values: CDR1 SGHRS, CDR2 YFSETQ. V lost 4 bases and J 4 bases, leaving 15 bases between the germline ends. The CDR3 sequence: CASSKTVGGYNEQFF. CDR3 DNA: TGCGCCAGCAGCAAGACTGTGGGGGGATACAATGAGCAGTTCTTC.

The chain joins TRBV5-6 to TRBJ2-3, with 10 bases lining up with TRBD1. With V trimmed by 5 bases and J by 4 bases, 1 base remained unmatched. CDR3 length equals 13 residues. Germline lookup yields CDR1 SGHDT and CDR2 YYEEEE. The DNA for the CDR3 is TGTGCCAGCAGAGGACAGGGGGCAGATACGCAGTATTTT. Encoded protein: CASRGQGADTQYF.

The chain is built from TRBV3-1 (or the pseudogene TRBV3-2) and TRBJ2-5, with 9 nucleotides matching TRBD2. V gave up 3 bases and J gave up 2 bases; unmatched junction bases: 1. Germline CDR1 reads LGHDT; CDR2 reads YNNKEL (reference sequence). The CDR3 has 14 residues. The CDR3 loop is CASSQAGGQETQYF. CDR3 DNA: TGTGCCAGCAGCCAGGCGGGGGGGCAAGAGACCCAGTACTTC.

The J gene is TRBJ2-1, the V gene TRBV28; TRBD1 is a possible D gene (5 bases). Trimming removed 7 bases from V and 3 bases from J, with 13 bases in between. The CDR3 loop spans 14 amino acids. Per germline, CDR1 MDHEN and CDR2 SYDVKM. The CDR3 sequence: CASNRTPFYNEQFF. In nucleotides, the CDR3 is TGTGCCAGCAACAGGACCCCTTTCTACAATGAGCAGTTCTTC.

This chain joins TRBV19 and TRBJ2-1; TRBD2 matches at 10 bases. The CDR3 runs to 14 residues. Germline V gives CDR1 LNHDA, CDR2 SQIVND (reference sequence). V shed 4 bases, J shed 10 bases, and the junction held 7 bases outside the gene matches. This CDR3 is CASSTGLAIGEQFF. The DNA for the CDR3 is TGTGCCAGTAGTACGGGACTAGCGATTGGGGAGCAGTTCTTC.

The sample holds a few counts of this clone. J is TRBJ1-2 and V is TRBV6-5, with 8 bases identical to TRBD1. The CDR3 contains 14 residues. CDR1 is MNHEY and CDR2 is SVGAGI in the germline V gene. Trimming at V came to 7 bases and at J to 4 bases, leaving 8 bases not matched to a gene. The DNA for the CDR3 is TGTGCCAGCACCCCCCTCGGACAGGGCTATGGCTACACCTTC. It encodes CASTPLGQGYGYTF.

The rearrangement joins TRBV6-5 to TRBJ1-2, with TRBD1 matching over 7 bases. The CDR3 has 14 residues. The V gene's germline CDR1 is MNHEY and CDR2 SVGAGI. V dropped 4 bases and J dropped 2; count of bases not matched to a gene: 4. The CDR3 loop is CASSWDRVNYGYTF. DNA for the CDR3: TGTGCCAGCAGTTGGGACAGAGTCAACTATGGCTACACCTTC.

The chain links TRBV5-1 to TRBJ2-5; D might be TRBD1 (5 bases). V was clipped by 6 bases and J by 2 bases, with 11 bases between them. The germline CDR1 and CDR2 sequences are SGHRS and YFSETQ. This CDR3 contains 13 residues. The CDR3 region is CASTRQKQETQYF. In DNA, the CDR3 is TGCGCCAGCACGCGACAGAAACAAGAGACCCAGTACTTC.

The chain employs TRBV5-8 and TRBJ1-4; 8 bases agree with TRBD1. This CDR3 has 14 amino acids. Germline CDR1 reads SGHTS; CDR2 reads YDEGEE. J gave up 4 bases and V 4 bases, and 3 bases lay outside the gene matches. This CDR3 reads CASSRDRNNEKLFF. DNA for the CDR3: TGTGCCAGCAGCCGGGACAGGAATAATGAAAAACTGTTTTTT.

J is TRBJ1-6 and V is TRBV4-2; 9 bases agree with TRBD1. The germline V gene encodes CDR1 LGHNA and CDR2 YNFKEQ. This CDR3 region has 15 residues. After removal of 3 bases from V and 7 bases from J, the junction contained 4 bases not matched to a gene. CDR3 sequence: CASSHPGQGNSPLHF. CDR3 in DNA: TGTGCCAGCAGCCACCCGGGACAGGGAAATTCACCCCTCCACTTT.

This clone was picked up a small number of times. J is TRBJ1-1 and V is TRBV19; the D gene is possibly TRBD1 (6 bases). The V gene lost 10 bases and the J gene lost 0 bases, with 15 bases spanning the gap. The CDR3 length is 14 residues. Germline V lookup: CDR1 LNHDA, CDR2 SQIVND (reference sequence). The DNA of the CDR3 is TGTGCCACCCGAACAGGGACTATGAACACTGAAGCTTTCTTT. It is translated as CATRTGTMNTEAFF.

The chain is built from TRBV27 and TRBJ2-3; perhaps TRBD1 as D (6 bases). In germline, CDR1 is MNHEY, CDR2 SMNVEV (reference sequence). V lost 4 bases and J lost 2, with 16 bases in between. The CDR3 runs to 16 residues. In DNA, the CDR3 is TGTGCCAGCAGTTCACTACAGGGCCCCCTCACAGATACGCAGTATTTT. Its translation is CASSSLQGPLTDTQYF.